This is a list of T cell receptor beta chains from one sample in a study of T cell responses to AZD1222 COVID-19 vaccine. TCRdb keeps only in-frame clones here, not all; method: immunoSEQ multiplex PCR. This sample yields about 160,000 clones, of which over 75% are seen a single time; roughly 3.2% belongs to the top ten. This material consisted of peripheral blood, taken 28 days after the second AZD1222 dose. All receptors derive from an adult who received the AZD1222 COVID-19 vaccine. The conserved cysteine and the conserved F or W are not part of the CDR3 here. The order of the fields is V gene, CDR3 protein.

>TRBV15
ATSIAPSVGVEQY
>TRBV2
ASRKDRGNTEAF
>TRBV5-1
ASSLAVPSYEQY
>TRBV2
ASNTRPPDTQY
>TRBV18
AGSDGQGVNSPLH
>TRBV9
ASSVVGRNSPLH
>TRBV7-6
ASSLGQGLEAF
>TRBV4-2
ASSPLAGVHTGELF
>TRBV3-1/TRBV3-2
ASSLHFVRDPAKNIQY
>TRBV25-1
ASSDQVNLNGYT
>TRBV11-1
ASSLETGPYEQY
>TRBV11-3
ASSLVPYNEQF
>TRBV6-5
ASTSPQGWATEAF
>TRBV18
ASSPGGQPTYGYT
>TRBV3-1/TRBV3-2
ASSHRTGNFGYT
>TRBV7-6
ASSFRGRGPDTQY
>TRBV19
ASSIDRAGGNEQF
>TRBV28
ASRIGSSGNTIY
>TRBV7-9
ASSPRRQKGDAF
>TRBV7-9
ASSPELLGHNEQF
>TRBV10-1
ASSEGLGRGQPQH
>TRBV11-2
ASSPGSAGYGYT
>TRBV11-2
ASSRTGGEEKLF
>TRBV28
ASSFVRMNTEAF
>TRBV6-5
ASSYLRDLGNQPQH
>TRBV7-6
ASSLGTGEGQPQH
>TRBV7-9
ASSLGLTNQPQH
>TRBV20-1
SASASGTGPWQY
>TRBV10-1
ASRGAGDTEAF
>TRBV7-2
ASSLGQGGAYEQY
>TRBV5-1
ASSLQGNQPQH
>TRBV29-1
SVEDRPYGYT
>TRBV3-1/TRBV3-2
ASAGGGNEKLF
>TRBV19
ASSRTGEKLF
>TRBV27
ASTRTGGTYEQY
>TRBV19
ASSPGGADYGYT
>TRBV7-9
ASSLGTGGLDQPQH
>TRBV12-3/TRBV12-4
ASRSGGSQPQH